This entry features one TCR beta chain sequence. These data are taken from a study of blood T cell repertoires in COVID-19. Study overall: Collection of acute and convalescent COVID-19 samples took place in the United States, Italy and Spain. T cells, B-cell-depleted T cells, or PBMCs supplied cDNA or gDNA.

As originally analysed: The authors estimated nucleated cell counts from reference gene primer amplification. Assay used: immunoSEQ multiplex PCR; TCRdb lists only in-frame clones, some missing. That table furnishes V, J and clone size, whereas the DNA furnished D and trimming. Of over 35,000 clones listed, around nine tenths were seen once; the top ten hold just under 2.5%. V lost 5 bases and J lost 6; bases outside the gene matches: 4. The CDR3 is 13 residues long. Germline CDR1 and CDR2: LNHDA and SQIVND (reference sequence). Sequencing input: peripheral blood. V usage is TRBV19 and J usage is TRBJ1-1, with TRBD1 identical over 9 bases. This TCR was sampled from a human donor in a cohort sampled during active COVID-19. The CDR3 DNA reads TGTGCCAGTAGTGCACAGGGGGCGGCTGAAGCTTTCTTT. Its protein product is CASSAQGAAEAFF.